Listed here are 19 T cell receptor beta chains from one sample, sequenced in a study of tissue T cells after allogeneic stem cell transplantation. Here immunoSEQ multiplex PCR was the method, and the copy in TCRdb shows in-frame clones only, minus some. This sample has some 7,800 clones, with roughly two thirds found just once. The sequenced material came from blood. The origin of the receptors is a female BALB/c mouse in good health. For this mouse line, the MHC haplotype is H2-d.

This clone was counted a few times. Gene names follow the mouse nomenclature. The read terminates 1 residue before the CDR3 end, so the remaining end is supplied by the germline J gene. The rearrangement links TRBV13-2 to TRBJ2-7; TRBD2 matches at 11 bases. V gave up 5 bases and J gave up 6 bases; unmatched junction bases: 4. There are 13 residues in the CDR3. Germline V gene lookup returns CDR1 NNHNN and CDR2 SYGAGS (reference sequence). This chain's CDR3 is CASGDWGGSEQYF. The part of the CDR3 DNA that was read is TGTGCCAGCGGCGACTGGGGGGGTAGTGAACAGTAC.

Worth noting for this clone: The listed genes are named as in mouse. The CDR3 end falls 1 residue outside the read, so it is completed with the germline J gene. The chain combines TRBV4 with TRBJ2-7, with 9 bases identical to TRBD2. The J segment lost 3 bases and the V segment lost 4 bases, leaving 4 bases of the junction unmatched. The CDR3 runs 14 residues. Looked up from germline, CDR1 is LGHDT and CDR2 is YNNKQL (reference sequence). The CDR3 region is CASSFRTGDYEQYF. The sequenced part of the CDR3 DNA is TGTGCCAGCAGCTTTCGGACTGGGGACTATGAACAGTAC.

This clone showed up just once. Genes here carry mouse names. The read ends 1 residue shy of where the CDR3 ends; the end is completed using the germline J gene. J is TRBJ2-1 and V is TRBV13-2; either TRBD1 or TRBD2 may supply D (6 bases each). Trimming removed 0 bases from V and 3 bases from J, with 13 bases in between. This CDR3 has 16 residues. The germline gives CDR1 NNHNN, CDR2 SYGAGS (reference sequence). The CDR3 bases that were read are TGTGCCAGCGGTGATGCATCATTGGGGGCCTATGCTGAGCAGTTC. This encodes CASGDASLGAYAEQF. The whole CDR3 sequence reads CASGDASLGAYAEQFF.

In the case of this clone: The genes are named according to mouse. The read falls 1 residue short of the CDR3 end, and the missing part is taken from the germline J gene. V is TRBV16 and J is TRBJ2-5; either TRBD1 or TRBD2 may supply D (5 bases each). The germline gives CDR1 SGHSA, CDR2 FRNQAP. V was pared by 5 bases and J by 5 bases, with 14 bases between. The CDR3 runs to 14 residues. CDR3: CASSIRGEGDTQYF. CDR3 bases read: TGTGCAAGCAGCATACGGGGCGAGGGAGACACCCAGTAC.

This clone came up a few times. Genes here carry mouse names. The sequenced fragment ends 1 residue before the CDR3 boundary, so the rest is inferred from the germline J gene. The chain uses TRBV14 and TRBJ2-1, with 12 positions matching TRBD2. The germline V gene encodes CDR1 SGHDT and CDR2 FRDEAV. V was pared by 4 bases and J by 1 base, with 0 bases of the junction left unmatched. This CDR3 has 15 amino acids. The CDR3 spells CASSGTGGNYAEQFF. The covered CDR3 bases are TGTGCCAGCAGTGGGACTGGGGGGAACTATGCTGAGCAGTTC.

About this clone itself: The genes and germline here are from mouse. The CDR3 extends 1 residue past the end of the read, so its final part is completed from the germline J gene. The rearrangement joins TRBV31 to TRBJ1-4; the match to TRBD1 covers 7 bases. Germline trimming cut 0 bases from V and 3 bases from J; bases unmatched to any gene: 4. This CDR3 spans 15 amino acids. From germline, CDR1 is GKSSPN and CDR2 SITVG. The CDR3 reads CAWSLSGGANERLFF. The CDR3 DNA, read in part, is TGTGCCTGGAGTCTATCAGGGGGGGCCAACGAAAGATTATTT.

Points on this clone: Gene names follow the mouse nomenclature. The sequenced fragment ends 1 residue before the CDR3 boundary, so the rest is inferred from the germline J gene. V and J are TRBV2 and TRBJ1-4; D unresolved. Germline-derived CDR1 and CDR2 are LGHNA and YSYQKL. The ends were cut back, 0 bases at V and 3 bases at J, with 8 bases in the middle. This CDR3 has 15 residues. Incomplete CDR3 DNA: TGTGCCAGCAGCCAAGATCCACAGACCAACGAAAGATTATTT. The encoded protein is CASSQDPQTNERLF. The entire CDR3 is CASSQDPQTNERLFF.

Remarks on this clone: Mouse gene names and germline throughout. CDR3 bases read: TGTGCTTCCGGGACAACAAACACAGAAGTCTTC. Its translation: CASGTTNTEVF. The whole CDR3 sequence reads CASGTTNTEVFF. V is TRBV29 and J is TRBJ1-1; D may be TRBD1 (6 bases). The read gets to within 1 residue of the CDR3 end, and the germline J gene fills in the rest. The CDR3 is 12 amino acids. The germline CDR1 and CDR2 sequences are MSHET and SYDVDS. The V end was cut by 11 bases, the J end by 0 bases, with 10 bases between. The whole variable domain, filled in from reference TRBV29 and TRBJ1-1, reads DMKVTQMPRYLIKRMGENVLLECGQDMSHETMYWYRQDPGLGLQLIYISYDVDSNSEGDIPKGYRVSRKKREHFSLILDSAKTNQTSVYFCASGTTNTEVFFGKGTRLTVV.

As for this clone: Gene names and germline refer to mouse. From the germline J gene comes the end of the CDR3, since the read stops 1 residue before it. V is TRBV14 and J is TRBJ1-1; D ambiguous. V lost 1 base to trimming and J lost 1 base, with 8 bases between them. Germline V gene data show CDR1 as SGHDT and CDR2 as FRDEAV. This CDR3 spans 14 amino acids. This CDR3 reads CASSFRAGNTEVFF. The CDR3 bases that were read are TGTGCCAGCAGTTTCCGGGCGGGGAACACAGAAGTCTTC.

Worth noting for this clone: Gene names are mouse gene names. Read sequence stops 1 residue before the CDR3 end, and the germline J gene provides the missing end. This chain uses TRBV13-2 with TRBJ1-2, with D uncertain. Germline CDR1 and CDR2: NNHNN and SYGAGS (reference sequence). The CDR3 is 11 amino acids. V was clipped by 7 bases and J by 4 bases, with 8 bases between them. The covered CDR3 bases are TGTGCCAGCTCGGTTGGCTCCGACTACACC. Amino acids: CASSVGSDYT. The full CDR3 sequence reads CASSVGSDYTF.

This clone was recorded once. The germline and genes are mouse ones. The sequenced fragment ends 1 residue before the CDR3 boundary, so the rest is inferred from the germline J gene. Other DNA sequences in this sample translate to the same CDR3. V usage is TRBV1 and J usage is TRBJ1-1; D uncertain. The ends were cut back, 0 bases at V and 0 bases at J, with 5 bases in the middle. Germline-derived CDR1 and CDR2 are NSQYPW and LRSPGD (reference sequence). This CDR3 contains 14 residues. Incomplete CDR3 DNA: TGCACCTGCAGTGCAGATATTACAAACACAGAAGTCTTC. This gives the protein CTCSADITNTEVF. The CDR3 in full is CTCSADITNTEVFF. Full variable domain (rest looked up from reference TRBV1 and TRBJ1-1): VTLLEQNPRWRLVPRGQAVNLRCILKNSQYPWMSWYQQDLQKQLQWLFTLRSPGDKEVKSLPGADYLATRVTDTELRLQVANMSQGRTLYCTCSADITNTEVFFGKGTRLTVV.

A note on this clone: Gene and germline names: mouse. CDR3 amino acids: CASSPTGAIYEQYF. Partial CDR3 DNA: TGTGCCAGCAGCCCCACAGGGGCCATCTATGAACAGTAC. The genes are TRBV4 and TRBJ2-7; 7 bases are a match to TRBD1. Sequencing ends 1 residue short of the CDR3 end; the germline J gene provides the rest. Germline V CDR1 and CDR2: LGHDT, YNNKQL (reference sequence). Trimming took 5 bases from V and 3 from J; bases not matched to a gene: 7. The CDR3 spans 14 residues.

Regarding this clone: The gene names given are mouse names. The read halts 1 residue ahead of the CDR3 end, with the missing end drawn from the germline J gene. V and J are TRBV19 and TRBJ1-1; D is unresolved. This CDR3 contains 14 residues. V lost 5 bases and J 0 bases, leaving 11 bases between the germline ends. The germline V gene has CDR1 FNHDT and CDR2 SITEND (reference sequence). CDR3 DNA (partial): TGTGCCAGCAGCAGACAAATTGCAAACACAGAAGTCTTC. Its translation is CASSRQIANTEVF. In full, the CDR3 is CASSRQIANTEVFF. Complete variable domain (other parts from reference TRBV19 and TRBJ1-1): GGIITQTPKFLIGQEGQKLTLKCQQNFNHDTMYWYRQDSGKGLRLIYYSITENDLQKGDLSEGYDASREKKSSFSLTVTSAQKNEMAVFLCASSRQIANTEVFFGKGTRLTVV.

About this clone: Gene labels here are mouse ones. The read ends 1 residue early relative to the CDR3; the germline J gene fills the gap. The rearrangement uses TRBV14 and TRBJ2-5; the match to TRBD2 covers 10 bases. Germline V CDR1 and CDR2: SGHDT, FRDEAV. This CDR3 contains 14 residues. Germline trimming cut 5 bases from V and 5 bases from J; bases unmatched to any gene: 5. The CDR3 is CASRPTGGVDTQYF. CDR3 bases read: TGTGCCAGCAGGCCTACTGGGGGGGTAGACACCCAGTAC.

A note on this clone: Gene names and germline match the mouse. CDR3 sequence: CASSLPGGGGNTLYF. Partial CDR3 DNA: TGTGCCAGCAGTTTACCAGGGGGCGGTGGAAATACGCTCTAT. This chain uses TRBV15 with TRBJ1-3, with 8 positions matching TRBD1. The CDR3 is cut off 1 residue early in the read; its end comes from the germline J gene. The germline V gene encodes CDR1 SGHND and CDR2 FRSKSL. V lost 2 bases and J lost 3; bases outside the gene matches: 3. The CDR3 is 15 amino acids.

Details on this clone: Gene names refer to mouse genes. The read falls 1 residue short of the CDR3 end, and the missing part is taken from the germline J gene. This chain links TRBV13-2 with TRBJ1-3; possible D gene TRBD1, 6 bases. Between the trimmed V and J ends, which lost 7 bases and 0 bases, there was a span of 11 bases. The CDR3 length is 14 residues. Germline CDR1 reads NNHNN; CDR2 reads SYGAGS (reference sequence). The CDR3 is CASQGLNSGNTLYF. CDR3 DNA, as far as it was read: TGTGCCAGCCAGGGGTTGAATTCTGGAAATACGCTCTAT.

As regards this clone: All gene names here are mouse names. The CDR3 end lies 1 residue beyond the end of the read and is filled in from the germline J gene. V usage is TRBV13-3 and J usage is TRBJ2-3; D is uncertain. CDR1 and CDR2 from the germline V gene are NNHDY and SYVADS. The CDR3 runs 14 residues. V shed 0 bases and J shed 1 base, with 6 bases lying between them. The CDR3 loop reads CASSDAQGAETLYF. The part of the CDR3 DNA that was read is TGTGCCAGCAGTGATGCTCAGGGTGCAGAAACGCTGTAT.

As to this clone: All gene names here are mouse names. Read data end 1 residue before the CDR3 end; the end is taken from the germline J gene. The chain recombines TRBV19 with TRBJ2-1, with 9 bases aligning to TRBD2. V was pared by 0 bases and J by 7 bases, with 5 bases of the junction left unmatched. Germline values: CDR1 FNHDT, CDR2 SITEND (reference sequence). This CDR3 contains 15 residues. Partial CDR3 DNA: TGTGCCAGCAGTATAGTGGGGGGGCGCCGGGCTGAGCAGTTC. Translating gives CASSIVGGRRAEQF. From start to end, the CDR3 is CASSIVGGRRAEQFF. The whole variable domain, remainder taken from reference TRBV19 and TRBJ2-1, is GGIITQTPKFLIGQEGQKLTLKCQQNFNHDTMYWYRQDSGKGLRLIYYSITENDLQKGDLSEGYDASREKKSSFSLTVTSAQKNEMAVFLCASSIVGGRRAEQFFGPGTRLTVL.

In the case of this clone: Germline and genes here are mouse. Read sequence stops 1 residue before the CDR3 end, and the germline J gene provides the missing end. The chain links TRBV20 to TRBJ2-2; 10 bases fit TRBD1. Trimming took 7 bases from V and 0 from J; bases not matched to a gene: 2. Germline V gene data show CDR1 as GFQATS and CDR2 as STVNSAI. The CDR3 covers 14 residues. Partial CDR3 DNA: TGTGGTGTCGGACAGGGGGCAAACACCGGGCAGCTCTAC. This codes for CGVGQGANTGQLY. The entire CDR3 sequence reads CGVGQGANTGQLYF.